This T cell receptor (beta chain) emerged from a study of blood T cells in healthy people across ages. Looking at the study overall: Template switching picked up about one barcoded beta molecule for each two T cells. Study outcomes and limitations: Long-lived donors carried more naive CD4+ cells and greater diversity than aged donors.

Germline assignment: CDR1 SGHRS and CDR2 YFSETQ. The CDR3 sequence is 16 residues long. With a J-beta primer mix and a sample-barcoded 5' primer, a second PCR ran 7 to 11 cycles. TCRdb fed the 5' RACE reads into MiXCR, producing one record per CDR3 protein. The sample records some 930,000 distinct CDR3 sequences, almost 30% being singletons. A word on this clonotype: Its antigen is undetermined. Being one base from a much bigger clone, this may be a read error.

The sample was also reused in another study, on T cells of mothers and their children.

The receptor's source is a woman between 40 and 50 years old in good health. This chain links TRBV5-1 with TRBJ2-6; 7 bases agree with TRBD1. What was sequenced was blood. The CDR3: CASSIRQGSGVNVLTF. The CDR3 nucleotides read TGCGCCAGCAGCATACGACAGGGCTCTGGGGTCAACGTCCTGACTTTC.